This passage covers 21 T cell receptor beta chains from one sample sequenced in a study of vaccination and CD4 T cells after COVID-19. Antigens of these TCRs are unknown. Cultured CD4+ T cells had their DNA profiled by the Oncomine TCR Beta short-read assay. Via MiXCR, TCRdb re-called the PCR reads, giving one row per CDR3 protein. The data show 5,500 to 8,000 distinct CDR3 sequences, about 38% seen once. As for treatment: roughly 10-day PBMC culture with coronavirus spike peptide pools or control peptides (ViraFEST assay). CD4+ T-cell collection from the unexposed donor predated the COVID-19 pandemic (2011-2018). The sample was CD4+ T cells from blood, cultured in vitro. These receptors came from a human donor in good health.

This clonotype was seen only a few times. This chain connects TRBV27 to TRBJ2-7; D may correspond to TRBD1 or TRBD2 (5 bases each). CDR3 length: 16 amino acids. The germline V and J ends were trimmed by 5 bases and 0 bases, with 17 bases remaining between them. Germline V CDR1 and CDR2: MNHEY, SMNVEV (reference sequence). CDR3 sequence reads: CASSPRGRQSSYEQYF. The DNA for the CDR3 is TGTGCCAGCAGTCCCCGGGGACGGCAAAGCTCCTACGAGCAGTACTTC.

The CDR3, as DNA: TGTGCCAGCAGCTTCATTTTTACAGATACGCAGTATTTT. Translated, it gives CASSFIFTDTQYF. The J gene is TRBJ2-3, the V gene TRBV7-3; no clear D gene. The CDR3 is 13 residues long. Germline lookup yields CDR1 SGHTA and CDR2 FQGTGA. Deletions cut 3 bases from V and 3 bases from J, with 7 bases between.

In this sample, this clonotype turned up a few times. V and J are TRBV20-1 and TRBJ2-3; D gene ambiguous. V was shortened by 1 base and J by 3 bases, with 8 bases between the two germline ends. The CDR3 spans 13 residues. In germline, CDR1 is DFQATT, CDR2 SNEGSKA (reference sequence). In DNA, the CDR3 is TGCAGTGCTAGAGCCCTTCGAACAGATACGCAGTATTTT. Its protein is CSARALRTDTQYF.

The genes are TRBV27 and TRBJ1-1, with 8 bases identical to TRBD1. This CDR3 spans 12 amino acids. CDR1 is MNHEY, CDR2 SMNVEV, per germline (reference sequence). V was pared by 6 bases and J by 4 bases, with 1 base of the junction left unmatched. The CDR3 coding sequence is TGTGCCAGCAGCCAGGGGGCCACTGAAGCTTTCTTT. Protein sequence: CASSQGATEAFF.

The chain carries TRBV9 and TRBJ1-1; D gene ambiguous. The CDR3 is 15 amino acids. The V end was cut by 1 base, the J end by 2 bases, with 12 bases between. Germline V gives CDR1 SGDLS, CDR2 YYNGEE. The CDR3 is CASSVLGRRNTEAFF. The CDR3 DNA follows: TGTGCCAGCAGCGTATTGGGCAGAAGAAACACTGAAGCTTTCTTT.

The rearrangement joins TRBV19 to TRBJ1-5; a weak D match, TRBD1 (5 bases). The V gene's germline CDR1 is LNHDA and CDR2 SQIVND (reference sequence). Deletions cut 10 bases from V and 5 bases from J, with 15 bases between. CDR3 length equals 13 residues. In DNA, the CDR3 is TGTGCCACCAGTGGGACCTATGATCAGCCCCAGCATTTT. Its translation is CATSGTYDQPQHF.

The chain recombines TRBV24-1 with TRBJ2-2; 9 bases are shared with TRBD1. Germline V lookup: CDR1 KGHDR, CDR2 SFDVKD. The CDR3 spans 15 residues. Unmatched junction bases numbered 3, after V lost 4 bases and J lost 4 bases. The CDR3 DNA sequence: TGTGCCACCAGTGACCACAGGGGGCTCACCGGGGAGCTGTTTTTT. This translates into CATSDHRGLTGELFF.

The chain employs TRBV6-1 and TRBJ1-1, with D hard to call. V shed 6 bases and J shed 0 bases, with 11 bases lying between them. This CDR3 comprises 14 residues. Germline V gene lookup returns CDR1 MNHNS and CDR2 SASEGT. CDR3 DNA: TGTGCCAGCAGAGAATTCGAATTGAACACTGAAGCTTTCTTT. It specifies CASREFELNTEAFF.

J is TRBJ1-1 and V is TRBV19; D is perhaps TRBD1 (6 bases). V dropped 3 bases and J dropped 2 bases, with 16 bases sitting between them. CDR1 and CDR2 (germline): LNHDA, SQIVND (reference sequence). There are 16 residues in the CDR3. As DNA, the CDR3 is TGTGCCAGTAGTATGCTCCGGGACACCTTCAACACTGAAGCTTTCTTT. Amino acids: CASSMLRDTFNTEAFF.

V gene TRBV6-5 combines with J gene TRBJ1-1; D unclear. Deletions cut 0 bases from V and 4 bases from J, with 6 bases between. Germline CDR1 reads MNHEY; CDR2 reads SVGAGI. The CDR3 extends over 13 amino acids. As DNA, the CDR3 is TGTGCCAGCAGTTACTCAAGGACCACTGAAGCTTTCTTT. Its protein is CASSYSRTTEAFF.

The CDR3 reads CASSLVGQWNSPLHF. As DNA, the CDR3 is TGTGCCAGCAGCTTAGTGGGACAGTGGAATTCACCCCTCCACTTT. The chain uses TRBV7-9 and TRBJ1-6; 7 nucleotides agree with TRBD1. This CDR3 contains 15 residues. CDR1 and CDR2 from the germline V gene are SEHNR and FQNEAQ (reference sequence). The trim removed 1 base at V and 7 bases at J, leaving 4 bases unmatched.

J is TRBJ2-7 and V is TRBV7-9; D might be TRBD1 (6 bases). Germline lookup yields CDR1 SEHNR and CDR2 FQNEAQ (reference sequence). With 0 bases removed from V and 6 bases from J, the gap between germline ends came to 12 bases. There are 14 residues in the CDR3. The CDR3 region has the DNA TGTGCCAGCAGCTTAGCGATTCTAGGGGGCGAGCAGTACTTC. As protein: CASSLAILGGEQYF.

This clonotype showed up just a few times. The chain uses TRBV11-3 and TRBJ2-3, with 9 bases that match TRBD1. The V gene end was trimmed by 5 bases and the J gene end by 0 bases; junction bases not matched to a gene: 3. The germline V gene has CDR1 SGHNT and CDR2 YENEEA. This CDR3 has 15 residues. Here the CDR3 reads CASSPGQGSTDTQYF. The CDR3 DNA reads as TGTGCCAGCAGCCCGGGACAGGGTAGCACAGATACGCAGTATTTT.

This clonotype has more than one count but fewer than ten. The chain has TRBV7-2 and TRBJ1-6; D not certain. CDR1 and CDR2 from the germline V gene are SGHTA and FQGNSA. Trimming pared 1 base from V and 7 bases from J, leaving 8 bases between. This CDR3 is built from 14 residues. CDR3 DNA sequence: TGTGCCAGCAGCTTAGGGGAGCTAAATTCACCCCTCCACTTT. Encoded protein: CASSLGELNSPLHF.

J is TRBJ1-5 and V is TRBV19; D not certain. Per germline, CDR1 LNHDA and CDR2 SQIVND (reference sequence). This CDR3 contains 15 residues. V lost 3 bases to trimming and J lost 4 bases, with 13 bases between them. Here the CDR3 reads CASSITRIGNQPQHF. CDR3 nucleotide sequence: TGTGCCAGTAGTATCACCAGAATTGGGAATCAGCCCCAGCATTTT.

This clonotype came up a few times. Here the CDR3 reads CSAGAMNTEAFF. The CDR3 DNA sequence: TGCAGTGCGGGGGCCATGAACACTGAAGCTTTCTTT. The chain employs TRBV20-1 and TRBJ1-1, with a weak D call TRBD1 (6 bases). Trimming removed 6 bases at V and 0 bases at J, with 8 bases between. The CDR3 length is 12 residues. CDR1 DFQATT and CDR2 SNEGSKA come from the germline V gene (reference sequence).

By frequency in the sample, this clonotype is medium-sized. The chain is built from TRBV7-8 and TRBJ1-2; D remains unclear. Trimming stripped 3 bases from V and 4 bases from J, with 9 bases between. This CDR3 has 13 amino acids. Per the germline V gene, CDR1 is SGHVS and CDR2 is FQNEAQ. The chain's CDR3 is CASSLARAYGYTF. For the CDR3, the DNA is TGTGCCAGCAGCTTGGCACGGGCCTATGGCTACACCTTC.

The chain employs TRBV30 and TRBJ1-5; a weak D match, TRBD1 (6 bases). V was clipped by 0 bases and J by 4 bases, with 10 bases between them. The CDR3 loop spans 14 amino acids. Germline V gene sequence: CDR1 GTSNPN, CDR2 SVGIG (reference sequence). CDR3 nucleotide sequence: TGTGCCTGGAGTGTACAGGGAAATAATCAGCCCCAGCATTTT. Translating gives CAWSVQGNNQPQHF.

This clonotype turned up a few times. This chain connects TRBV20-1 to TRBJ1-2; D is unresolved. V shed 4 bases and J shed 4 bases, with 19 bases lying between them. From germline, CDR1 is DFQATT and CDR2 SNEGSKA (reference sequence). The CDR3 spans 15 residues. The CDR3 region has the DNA TGCAGTGCTATCGGAGACCTCGGCACAGTCTATGGCTACACCTTC. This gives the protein CSAIGDLGTVYGYTF.

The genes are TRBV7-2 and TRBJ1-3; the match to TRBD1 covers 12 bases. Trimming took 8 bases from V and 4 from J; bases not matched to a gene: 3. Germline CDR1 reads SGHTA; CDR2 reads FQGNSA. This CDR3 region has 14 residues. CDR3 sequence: CASSGQGAGNTIYF. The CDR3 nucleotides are TGTGCCAGCTCGGGACAGGGGGCAGGAAACACCATATATTTT. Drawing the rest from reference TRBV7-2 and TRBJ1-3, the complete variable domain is GAGVSQSPSNKVTEKGKDVELRCDPISGHTALYWYRQSLGQGLEFLIYFQGNSAPDKSGLPSDRFSAERTGGSVSTLTIQRTQQEDSAVYLCASSGQGAGNTIYFGEGSWLTVV.

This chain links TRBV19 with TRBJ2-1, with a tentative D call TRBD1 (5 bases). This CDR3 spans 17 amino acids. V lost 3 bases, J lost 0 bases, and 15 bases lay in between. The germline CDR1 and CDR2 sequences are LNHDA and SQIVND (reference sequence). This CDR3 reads CASSITAGLSSYNEQFF. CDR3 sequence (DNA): TGTGCCAGTAGTATTACCGCAGGGCTGAGCTCCTACAATGAGCAGTTCTTC.